Each of the 30 T cell receptor beta chains below was sequenced from the same sample in a study of blood T cell repertoires in COVID-19. Assay: immunoSEQ multiplex PCR; the TCRdb copy retains only in-frame clones and omits some. The repertoire includes over 250,000 clones, about nine tenths of them detected once, and 1.5% to 2% sits in the top ten. The sample consisted of PBMCs or T cells enriched from blood (not recorded which). The receptors come from a woman aged 55-69 years who had recovered from COVID-19.

V gene TRBV11-2 combines with J gene TRBJ2-1; 11 bases agree with TRBD2. Per the germline V gene, CDR1 is SGHAT and CDR2 is FQNNGV. The CDR3 loop spans 17 amino acids. The V gene end was trimmed by 4 bases and the J gene end by 7 bases; junction bases not matched to a gene: 12. For the CDR3, the DNA is TGTGCCAGCAGCTACCGCTTACTAGCGGGAGAATGGAATGAGCAGTTCTTC. Its protein is CASSYRLLAGEWNEQFF.

V and J are TRBV19 and TRBJ2-5, with 7 positions matching TRBD1. Per germline, CDR1 LNHDA and CDR2 SQIVND (reference sequence). The trim removed 1 base at V and 5 bases at J, leaving 7 bases unmatched. This CDR3 has 15 residues. CDR3 amino acids: CASSIARDSFETQYF. The CDR3 nucleotides read TGTGCCAGTAGTATAGCTAGGGACAGTTTTGAGACCCAGTACTTC. The full variable domain, its missing parts supplied by reference TRBV19 and TRBJ2-5, is DGGITQSPKYLFRKEGQNVTLSCEQNLNHDAMYWYRQDPGQGLRLIYYSQIVNDFQKGDIAEGYSVSREKKESFPLTVTSAQKNPTAFYLCASSIARDSFETQYFGPGTRLLVL.

The chain carries TRBV11-3 and TRBJ2-7, with 7 bases lining up with TRBD2. Germline V gives CDR1 SGHNT, CDR2 YENEEA. The V segment lost 8 bases and the J segment 1 base; nucleotides outside the gene matches: 5. CDR3 length: 13 residues. The CDR3 coding sequence is TGTGCCAGCCGGCGAGCGGGGTCCTACGAGCAGTACTTC. Its translation is CASRRAGSYEQYF.

The rearrangement uses TRBV11-2 and TRBJ2-1, with TRBD1 matching over 10 bases. This CDR3 spans 16 amino acids. J lost 1 base, V lost 5 bases, and 5 bases had no gene match. Germline values: CDR1 SGHAT, CDR2 FQNNGV. The CDR3 DNA reads as TGTGCCAGCAGCCCCGGACAGGGGGTTTCCTACAATGAGCAGTTCTTC. It translates to CASSPGQGVSYNEQFF.

The CDR3 protein is CASSSMFQETQYF. The CDR3 DNA reads as TGTGCCAGCAGCTCCATGTTCCAAGAGACCCAGTACTTC. V is TRBV7-3 and J is TRBJ2-5; unclear D gene. The CDR3 extends over 13 amino acids. Germline V lookup: CDR1 SGHTA, CDR2 FQGTGA. The ends were cut back, 4 bases at V and 1 base at J, with 7 bases in the middle.

The genes are TRBV29-1 and TRBJ2-1, with 9 nucleotides matching TRBD2. CDR3 length equals 15 residues. Germline assignment: CDR1 SQVTM and CDR2 ANQGSEA. Trimming at V came to 1 base and at J to 2 bases, leaving 3 bases not matched to a gene. The CDR3 loop is CSVEGLAGPYNEQFF. CDR3 DNA sequence: TGCAGCGTTGAAGGTCTAGCGGGACCCTACAATGAGCAGTTCTTC.

The chain recombines TRBV7-9 with TRBJ2-5; 9 bases align to TRBD2. The CDR3 contains 15 residues. The V gene's germline CDR1 is SEHNR and CDR2 FQNEAQ (reference sequence). J gave up 5 bases and V 8 bases, and 12 bases lay outside the gene matches. The CDR3 sequence is CASGRSAGGLETQYF. The CDR3 bases are TGTGCCAGCGGACGATCAGCGGGGGGCCTGGAGACCCAGTACTTC.

The chain links TRBV7-3 to TRBJ2-7; 8 bases map to TRBD1. Per the germline V gene, CDR1 is SGHTA and CDR2 is FQGTGA. V dropped 4 bases and J dropped 7; count of bases not matched to a gene: 9. The CDR3 extends over 14 amino acids. The CDR3 nucleotides are TGTGCCAGCAGCTCCGGACAGGGCCAAACAGAGCAGTACTTC. Its translation: CASSSGQGQTEQYF.

The chain couples TRBV2 to TRBJ2-1, with 13 bases fitting TRBD2. Per the germline V gene, CDR1 is SNHLY and CDR2 is FYNNEI. There are 16 residues in the CDR3. The V segment lost 5 bases and the J segment 8 bases; nucleotides outside the gene matches: 9. CDR3 bases: TGTGCCAGCAGTTCGCCACTAGCGGGGGGGCCCGATGAGCAGTTCTTC. Translated: CASSSPLAGGPDEQFF.

V gene TRBV6-5 combines with J gene TRBJ2-5, with 8 bases that match TRBD2. CDR3 size: 13 residues. V trimming: 10 bases; J trimming: 5 bases; junction bases outside the gene matches: 9. CDR1 is MNHEY and CDR2 is SVGAGI in the germline V gene. CDR3 coding DNA: TGTGCCAACTCGGGGGGGATTGGTGAGACCCAGTACTTC. Amino acid sequence: CANSGGIGETQYF.

The genes are TRBV3-1 (or the pseudogene TRBV3-2) and TRBJ2-5, with TRBD2 as a possible D gene (6 bases). Trimming cost V 4 bases and J 1 base, with 10 bases left between them. CDR3 length: 14 amino acids. Germline-derived CDR1 and CDR2 are LGHDT and YNNKEL (reference sequence). CDR3 coding DNA: TGTGCCAGCAGCCTTCGGGACTCCCAAGAGACCCAGTACTTC. Its translation: CASSLRDSQETQYF.

The gene calls are TRBV11-3 and TRBJ2-2; tentative D call: TRBD2 (5 bases). Germline CDR1 SGHNT, CDR2 YENEEA. The V and J ends lost 3 bases and 6 bases respectively, with 11 bases between them. CDR3 length equals 14 residues. The CDR3 spells CASSLTGVSGELFF. CDR3 DNA sequence: TGTGCCAGCAGCTTGACCGGGGTCTCCGGGGAGCTGTTTTTT.

J is TRBJ1-6 and V is TRBV19; perhaps TRBD1 as D (5 bases). Between the trimmed V and J ends, which lost 7 bases and 7 bases, there was a span of 17 bases. This CDR3 has 15 residues. Germline CDR1 and CDR2: LNHDA and SQIVND (reference sequence). This CDR3 is CASTTEGLGNSPLHF. DNA for the CDR3: TGTGCCAGTACCACGGAGGGGTTAGGGAATTCACCCCTCCACTTT.

This clone was seen only a few times. The V and J genes are TRBV3-1 (or the pseudogene TRBV3-2) and TRBJ1-4; a weak D match, TRBD1 (6 bases). Germline V gives CDR1 LGHDT, CDR2 YNNKEL (reference sequence). This CDR3 is 15 amino acids long. The V gene lost 1 base and the J gene lost 5 bases, with 11 bases spanning the gap. The CDR3 nucleotides are TGTGCCAGCAGCCAAGGGGTCAGGGGCAATGAAAAACTGTTTTTT. Amino acids: CASSQGVRGNEKLFF.

The chain recombines TRBV19 with TRBJ2-1; 10 bases align to TRBD2. This CDR3 comprises 17 residues. Germline CDR1 reads LNHDA; CDR2 reads SQIVND (reference sequence). V dropped 7 bases and J dropped 6; count of bases not matched to a gene: 15. CDR3 sequence: CASTLGLAGVGGNEQFF. CDR3 bases: TGTGCCAGTACCCTTGGGCTAGCGGGAGTAGGTGGCAATGAGCAGTTCTTC.

The chain couples TRBV18 to TRBJ2-7; 8 nucleotides match TRBD1. Germline-derived CDR1 and CDR2 are KGHSH and LQKENI. This CDR3 contains 14 residues. With V trimmed by 1 base and J by 5 bases, 4 bases remained unmatched. The CDR3 DNA reads TGTGCCAGCTCACCACGGACAGGGACGGACGAGCAGTACTTC. Its translation is CASSPRTGTDEQYF.

The gene calls are TRBV21-1 and TRBJ2-6; the table assigns TRBD2, which was not confirmed against the DNA. TRBV21-1 is termed a pseudogene. The CDR3 length is 20 residues. CDR3 sequence reads: CASSTSGTSGTDSGANVLTF. The CDR3 coding sequence is TGTGCCAGCAGCACCTCCGGGACTAGCGGGACTGACTCTGGGGCCAACGTCCTGACTTTC.

This clone was seen only a few times. V gene TRBV10-2 combines with J gene TRBJ2-2, with TRBD2 identical over 11 bases. The CDR3 is 15 amino acids. J gave up 6 bases and V 6 bases, and 6 bases lay outside the gene matches. The germline V gene encodes CDR1 WSHSY and CDR2 SAAADI. The DNA of the CDR3 is TGCGCCAGCAGGACTAGCGGGGCGCTCGCCGGGGAGCTGTTTTTT. Its protein product is CASRTSGALAGELFF.

The chain recombines TRBV28 with TRBJ1-2, with 8 bases aligning to TRBD1. Unmatched junction bases numbered 7, after V lost 2 bases and J lost 5 bases. The CDR3 consists of 15 residues. Germline V gene data show CDR1 as MDHEN and CDR2 as SYDVKM. In nucleotides, the CDR3 is TGTGCCAGCAGTTTAACCGACAGGGGAGGGTATGGCTACACCTTC. Its translation: CASSLTDRGGYGYTF.

This chain joins TRBV27 and TRBJ1-2; 8 bases match TRBD1. The CDR3 length is 19 residues. V trimming: 5 bases; J trimming: 6 bases; junction bases outside the gene matches: 23. Germline V CDR1 and CDR2: MNHEY, SMNVEV (reference sequence). The CDR3 DNA reads as TGTGCCAGCAGTAAAGGAATAGGGACAGGTATAAGGATACAGGATGGCTACACCTTC. It encodes CASSKGIGTGIRIQDGYTF.

The chain links TRBV15 to TRBJ1-3, with 9 bases matching TRBD1. The V segment lost 1 base and the J segment 6 bases; nucleotides outside the gene matches: 7. Germline-derived CDR1 and CDR2 are LNHNV and YYDKDF (reference sequence). The CDR3 has 16 amino acids. For the CDR3, the DNA is TGTGCCACCAGCAGAGGGAGGGACAGGGCACAAAACACCATATATTTT. Amino acid sequence: CATSRGRDRAQNTIYF.

The J gene is TRBJ1-4, the V gene TRBV14, with a possible D match to TRBD1 (6 bases). The germline V gene has CDR1 SGHDN and CDR2 FVKESK. V was cut by 4 bases and J by 4 bases, with 13 bases left in between. The length of the CDR3 is 15 residues. CDR3 protein: CASSRRQAVNEKLFF. CDR3 DNA: TGTGCCAGCAGCCGCCGACAGGCCGTTAATGAAAAACTGTTTTTT. Filled out from reference TRBV14 and TRBJ1-4, the complete variable domain reads EAGVTQFPSHSVIEKGQTVTLRCDPISGHDNLYWYRRVMGKEIKFLLHFVKESKQDESGMPNNRFLAERTGGTYSTLKVQPAELEDSGVYFCASSRRQAVNEKLFFGSGTQLSVL.

This clone has a handful of counts. V usage is TRBV6-6 and J usage is TRBJ1-4; no firm D call. This CDR3 has 14 residues. Germline CDR1 is MNHNY and CDR2 is SVGAGI (reference sequence). With 5 bases removed from V and 7 bases from J, the gap between germline ends came to 14 bases. This chain's CDR3 is CASSPRAEGEKLFF. As DNA, the CDR3 is TGTGCCAGCAGTCCCCGAGCGGAGGGTGAAAAACTGTTTTTT.

The chain recombines TRBV30 with TRBJ1-6, with TRBD1 as a possible D gene (5 bases). The CDR3 is made up of 15 amino acids. CDR1 and CDR2 (germline): GTSNPN, SVGIG (reference sequence). V shed 0 bases and J shed 6 bases, with 12 bases lying between them. CDR3 residues: CAWSVTGLTNSPLHF. CDR3 sequence (DNA): TGTGCCTGGAGTGTAACGGGACTTACTAATTCACCCCTCCACTTT.

V and J are TRBV4-1 and TRBJ2-1; 8 bases align to TRBD2. The CDR3 runs to 18 residues. Unmatched junction bases numbered 10, after V lost 1 base and J lost 2 bases. Per germline, CDR1 MGHRA and CDR2 YSYEKL. The CDR3 DNA reads TGCGCCAGCAGCCAAGTACCCTCCGGCGGGAGGACCTACAATGAGCAGTTCTTC. As protein: CASSQVPSGGRTYNEQFF.

This clone was picked up one time. A far bigger clonotype differs at one base, so this is likely a read error. The sample contains more than one DNA sequence encoding this CDR3. The chain recombines TRBV7-9 with TRBJ1-1, with D perhaps matching TRBD1 (5 bases). Per the germline V gene, CDR1 is SEHNR and CDR2 is FQNEAQ (reference sequence). This CDR3 has 13 residues. Trimming took 5 bases from V and 1 from J, leaving 8 bases between them. The CDR3 reads CASSLQGNTEAFF. CDR3 in DNA: TGTGCCAGCAGCCTTCAGGGGAACACTGAAGCTTTCTTT.

This chain connects TRBV29-1 to TRBJ1-5; TRBD1 is a possible D gene (6 bases). Per the germline V gene, CDR1 is SQVTM and CDR2 is ANQGSEA. This CDR3 has 10 amino acids. The V and J ends lost 7 bases and 5 bases respectively, with 6 bases between them. The CDR3 sequence: CSGQDQPQHF. For the CDR3, the DNA is TGCAGCGGACAGGATCAGCCCCAGCATTTT.

The rearrangement joins TRBV12-3 or TRBV12-4 to TRBJ1-4; D uncertain. The CDR3 loop spans 13 amino acids. Deletions cut 3 bases from V and 6 bases from J, with 8 bases between. CDR3 DNA sequence: TGTGCCAGCAGTTTGTCGGAGGATGAAAAACTGTTTTTT. Translating it yields CASSLSEDEKLFF.

This clone was counted once. The chain uses TRBV19 and TRBJ2-2, with 9 bases aligning to TRBD1. The germline V gene has CDR1 LNHDA and CDR2 SQIVND (reference sequence). Germline trimming cut 1 base from V and 8 bases from J; bases unmatched to any gene: 14. The CDR3 covers 18 residues. The CDR3 DNA sequence: TGTGCCAGTAGTATAGGGACGGGACAGGGTTTCGCTAAGGGGGAGCTGTTTTTT. Translated, it gives CASSIGTGQGFAKGELFF.

The chain recombines TRBV3-1 (or the pseudogene TRBV3-2) with TRBJ1-1; TRBD1 is a possible D gene (5 bases). The ends were cut back, 2 bases at V and 7 bases at J, with 14 bases in the middle. This CDR3 is built from 14 residues. Germline lookup yields CDR1 LGHDT and CDR2 YNNKEL (reference sequence). CDR3 residues: CASSQLLQGDEAFF. The DNA for the CDR3 is TGTGCCAGCAGCCAATTACTTCAGGGCGATGAAGCTTTCTTT.